This T cell receptor beta chain was retrieved from a study of CD8+CD57+ T cells in acquired aplastic anemia. On the study more broadly: The mean DNA yield obtained from sorted CD4+ and CD8+ cells came to about 3 ug. The study's findings and limits: The number of CD8+ CDR3 sequences shared by patients and controls was around 30.

The germline gives CDR1 SNHLY, CDR2 FYNNEI. V dropped 7 bases and J dropped 3 bases, with 9 bases sitting between them. The CDR3 runs to 13 residues. Template material for TCR beta VDJ and CDR3 profiling consisted of genomic DNA. TCRdb reprocessed the reads with MiXCR, giving one entry per CDR3 protein. Of about 180,000 distinct CDR3 sequences in the sample, under 55% were seen once. About this clonotype itself: What it binds is unknown.

The rearrangement uses TRBV2 and TRBJ1-4; no clear D gene. The receptor was isolated from a human donor in good health. What was sequenced was sorted CD4+, CD8+, or CD8+CD57+ T cells (not recorded which) from PBMCs. CDR3 sequence: CASTFRANEKLFF. The CDR3 nucleotides are TGTGCCAGCACGTTCAGAGCTAATGAAAAACTGTTTTTT.